This is a list of T cell receptor beta chains from one sample in a study of T cells in Graves' hyperthyroidism and ophthalmopathy. TCRdb processed the multiplex PCR reads anew with MiXCR; each CDR3 protein has one entry. The data contain around 600,000 distinct CDR3 sequences, 13% to 15% of them singletons. The sequenced sample consisted of blood. The source of these receptors is a young woman with Graves' ophthalmopathy. Both conserved end residues are part of each CDR3. D genes are given only for firm matches. Not all rows give a size; the values are once, few, many and, for expanded clones, a class.

j_gene	v_gene	d_gene	abundance	CDR3nt	CDR3aa
TRBJ2-3	TRBV5-6	TRBD1	-	TGTGCCGGCAGCGCCGGGACAGGGGGCACAGATACGCAGTATTTT	CAGSAGTGGTDTQYF
TRBJ1-1	TRBV27	-	many	TGTGCCAGCAGTTTCCGCTATATGAACACTGAAGCTTTCTTT	CASSFRYMNTEAFF
TRBJ2-1	TRBV11-2	TRBD1	-	TGTGCCAGCAGCCTCCGGGACAGGGGTTTCGATGAGCAGTTCTTC	CASSLRDRGFDEQFF
TRBJ1-2	TRBV27	-	many	TGTGCCAGCAGTTTCCAATCGGCAAGGGATGGCTACACCTTC	CASSFQSARDGYTF
TRBJ1-2	TRBV27	TRBD1	many	TGTGCCAGCAGTTTCCGACAGGGGTACTATGGCTACACCTTC	CASSFRQGYYGYTF
TRBJ2-1	TRBV20-1	TRBD2	many	TGCAGTGCTAGAGATTGGAAGCTAGCGGACAATGAGCAGTTCTTC	CSARDWKLADNEQFF
TRBJ2-1	TRBV7-3	TRBD2	many	TGTGCCAGCAGCTCGGCCCTAGCGGGCCCCTACAATGAGCAGTTCTTC	CASSSALAGPYNEQFF
TRBJ2-2	TRBV12-3/TRBV12-4	-	many	TGTGCCAGCAGTTTCCCAGGAGCCGGGGAGCTGTTTTTT	CASSFPGAGELFF
TRBJ1-6	TRBV9	TRBD1	-	TGTGCCAGCAGCTCAGGGGACAGCGGGAGTTCACCCCTCCACTTT	CASSSGDSGSSPLHF
TRBJ2-1	TRBV7-9	-	many	TGTGCCAGCAGCTTCCCCCCTAGCCGATCCTACAATGAGCAGTTCTTC	CASSFPPSRSYNEQFF
TRBJ2-1	TRBV27	TRBD2	many	TGTGCCAGCAGTTTCAGTACTAGCGGGAGCAATGAGCAGTTCTTC	CASSFSTSGSNEQFF
TRBJ2-7	TRBV12-5	-	-	TGTGCTAGTGGTTTGCCAACAGGAGGCGGGCCGTCCTACGAGCAGTACTTC	CASGLPTGGGPSYEQYF
TRBJ2-7	TRBV29-1	-	many	TGCAGCGTTGAAGACGGGCAGGAGGGCTTCGAGCAGTACTTC	CSVEDGQEGFEQYF
TRBJ1-1	TRBV6-5	TRBD1	many	TGTGCCAGCAGTTACCCCTTACAGGGGAATGAAGCTTTCTTT	CASSYPLQGNEAFF
TRBJ2-4	TRBV7-9	-	few	TGTGCCAGCAGCCCGAGGGAAACCAAAAACATTCAGTACTTC	CASSPRETKNIQYF
TRBJ2-1	TRBV5-4	TRBD1	-	TGTGCCAGCAGCTTAATTACTTGGGGGACAGGGAACAATGAGCAGTTCTTC	CASSLITWGTGNNEQFF
TRBJ2-7	TRBV28	TRBD1	many	TGTGCCACCAGGGAGACAGGGGGCGTCTACGAGCAGTACTTC	CATRETGGVYEQYF
TRBJ2-1	TRBV7-8	-	-	TGTGCCAGCAGCCCCCGACCGGGGCCATACAATGAGCAGTTCTTC	CASSPRPGPYNEQFF
TRBJ2-7	TRBV7-9	TRBD2	many	TGTGCCTCCGGGCGGGAGCCCTACGAGCAGTACTTC	CASGREPYEQYF
TRBJ2-1	TRBV7-8	-	many	TGTGCCAGCAGCTTACTGGGGGTATCCTACAATGAGCAGTTCTTC	CASSLLGVSYNEQFF
TRBJ1-2	TRBV7-2	-	-	TGTGCCAGCAGCTTGCCGGGGGGGGGGGGGGGCTACACCTTC	CASSLPGGGGGYTF
TRBJ2-5	TRBV20-1	-	many	TGCAGTGCTAGAGATACGGCAGGGTGGTACCAAGAGACCCAGTACTTC	CSARDTAGWYQETQYF
TRBJ2-4	TRBV29-1	TRBD1	-	TGCAGCGTTGGACAGGGGAAAAACATTCAGTACTTC	CSVGQGKNIQYF
TRBJ2-3	TRBV7-3	-	-	TGTGCCAGCAGCTTACAAGGATCCCGGGATACGCAGTATTTT	CASSLQGSRDTQYF
TRBJ1-1	TRBV19	-	-	TGTGCCAGCACGGGACCTGACACTGAAGCTTTCTTT	CASTGPDTEAFF
TRBJ2-5	TRBV19	-	-	TGTGCCAGTAGTTTAACTAAGTTAGGCTTCGGGAAGACCCAGTACTTC	CASSLTKLGFGKTQYF
TRBJ1-5	TRBV28	-	-	TGTGCCACCCGGGCAGGGGTGGACAATCAGCCCCAGCATTTT	CATRAGVDNQPQHF
TRBJ1-2	TRBV24-1	-	-	TGTGCCACCAGTGCGCCCCTAGAGTATGGCTACACCTTC	CATSAPLEYGYTF
TRBJ2-2	TRBV24-1	-	-	TGTGCCACCAGCCAGTACAGCCTTTTGAACACCGGGGAGCTGTTTTTT	CATSQYSLLNTGELFF
TRBJ2-3	TRBV25-1	TRBD2	many	TGTGCCAGCAGTGAATTCGCAGGCGGGCTAGCGGGAGGAAAGTCGCCGACAGATACGCAGTATTTT	CASSEFAGGLAGGKSPTDTQYF
TRBJ1-5	TRBV20-1	-	many	TGCAGTGCGGACCATAGCAATCAGCCCCAGCATTTT	CSADHSNQPQHF
TRBJ2-7	TRBV30	-	many	TGTGCCAGTCACAGGGGAGGCGAGCAGTACTTC	CASHRGGEQYF
TRBJ2-3	TRBV20-1	-	-	TGCAGTGCTAGAAGGCTCCAGTTGACAGATACGCAGTATTTT	CSARRLQLTDTQYF
TRBJ2-1	TRBV12-3/TRBV12-4	-	many	TGTGCCAGCAGTAAACGGGATGAGCAGTTCTTC	CASSKRDEQFF
TRBJ1-3	TRBV12-3/TRBV12-4	TRBD1	-	TGTGCCAGCAGTACGGACAGGGCTGGAAACACCATATATTTT	CASSTDRAGNTIYF
TRBJ1-1	TRBV6-1	TRBD1	many	TGTGCCAGCATCTTCGGGACAGGGAGGAGGACTGAAGCTTTCTTT	CASIFGTGRRTEAFF
TRBJ2-7	TRBV18	-	many	TGTGCCAGCTCACCAACAGCAGACTACGAGCAGTACTTC	CASSPTADYEQYF
TRBJ1-1	TRBV2	-	many	TGTGCCAGCAGTGATTTGGTCAGATTGAACACTGAAGCTTTCTTT	CASSDLVRLNTEAFF
TRBJ2-1	TRBV28	-	-	TGTTCCAGCAGTTTAGTACGGAATGAGCAGTCCTTC	CSSSLVRNEQSF
TRBJ2-3	TRBV7-2	TRBD2	many	TGTGCCAGCTGGGGGCTAGCGGGAGCGGGTCCCACAGATACGCAGTATTTT	CASWGLAGAGPTDTQYF
TRBJ2-1	TRBV20-1	TRBD2	-	TGCAGTGCTAGAGACCTAGCGGCAGGCGAGCAGTTCTTC	CSARDLAAGEQFF
TRBJ1-5	TRBV19	TRBD1	few	TGTGCCAGTAGCCAACTCGACAGGGAGCCCAATCAGCCCCAGCATTTT	CASSQLDREPNQPQHF
TRBJ1-6	TRBV28	-	many	TGTGCCAGCAAGTCAGAGTCCTATAATTCACCCCTCCACTTT	CASKSESYNSPLHF
TRBJ2-1	TRBV7-9	TRBD1	-	TGTGCCAGCAGCTTGAGGGACAGGGTAGGGGATGAGCAGTTCTTC	CASSLRDRVGDEQFF
TRBJ2-2	TRBV29-1	-	-	TGCAGCGTTGTCGCCAGGAACACCGGGGAGCTGTTTTTT	CSVVARNTGELFF
TRBJ2-3	TRBV30	TRBD2	many	TGTGCCTGGGTAGCGGGAGGCACAGATACGCAGTATTTT	CAWVAGGTDTQYF
TRBJ1-5	TRBV10-3	-	few	TGTGCCATCAGTGAGCCGAAATCAGGGGGCAATCAGCCCCAGCATTTT	CAISEPKSGGNQPQHF
TRBJ2-5	TRBV19	TRBD1	-	TGTGCCAGTAGTATAGATATAACAGGGGGAGAGACCCAGTACTTC	CASSIDITGGETQYF
TRBJ1-1	TRBV3-1	TRBD1	many	TGTGCCAGCAGCCAGGTAACAGGGGCCACTGAAGCTTTCTTT	CASSQVTGATEAFF
TRBJ2-7	TRBV6-2/TRBV6-3	-	many	TGTGCCAGCAGTTACGGGTTGAACGAGCAGTACTTC	CASSYGLNEQYF
TRBJ2-3	TRBV27	-	many	TGTGCCAGCACAAATTTGATAGATACGCAGTATTTT	CASTNLIDTQYF